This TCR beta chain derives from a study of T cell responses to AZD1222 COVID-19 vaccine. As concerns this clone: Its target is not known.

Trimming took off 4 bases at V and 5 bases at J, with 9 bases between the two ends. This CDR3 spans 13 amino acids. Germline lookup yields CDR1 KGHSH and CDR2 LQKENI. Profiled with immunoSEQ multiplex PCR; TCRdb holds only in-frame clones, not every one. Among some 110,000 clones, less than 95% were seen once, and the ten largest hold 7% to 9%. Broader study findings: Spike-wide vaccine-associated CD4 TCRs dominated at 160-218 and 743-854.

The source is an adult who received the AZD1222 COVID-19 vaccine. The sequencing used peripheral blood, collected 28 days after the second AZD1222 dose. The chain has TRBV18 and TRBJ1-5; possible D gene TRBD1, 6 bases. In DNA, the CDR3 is TGTGCCAGCTCACTATCAGGGGATCAGCCCCAGCATTTT. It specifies CASSLSGDQPQHF.